This note documents a single T cell receptor beta chain sequence. The source of the sample is a study of blood T cell repertoires in COVID-19. For the study at large: Spain, Italy and the United States supplied samples that represented acute and convalescent COVID-19. T cells, B-cell-depleted T cells, or PBMCs supplied cDNA or gDNA.

As originally analysed: Amplified reference gene primers provided the basis for estimating nucleated cell counts. Profiled with immunoSEQ multiplex PCR; TCRdb holds only in-frame clones, not every one. V, J and clone size were drawn from that table, and D and trimming were deduced from the DNA. The data contain some 90,000 clones, 89% of them singletons. Sequenced sample: peripheral blood. The source is a woman over 75 with active COVID-19.

Written as DNA, the CDR3 is TGTGCCAGCTCACCACTAGGGGGACAGGGGTACAATGAGCAGTTCTTC. Amino acids: CASSPLGGQGYNEQFF. The J gene is TRBJ2-1, the V gene TRBV18, with 10 positions matching TRBD1. The CDR3 covers 16 residues. Germline CDR1 reads KGHSH; CDR2 reads LQKENI. V lost 1 base and J lost 4; bases outside the gene matches: 4. Variable domain in full (rest from reference TRBV18 and TRBJ2-1): NAGVMQNPRHLVRRRGQEARLRCSPMKGHSHVYWYRQLPEEGLKFMVYLQKENIIDESGMPKERFSAEFPKEGPSILRIQQVVRGDSAAYFCASSPLGGQGYNEQFFGPGTRLTVL.